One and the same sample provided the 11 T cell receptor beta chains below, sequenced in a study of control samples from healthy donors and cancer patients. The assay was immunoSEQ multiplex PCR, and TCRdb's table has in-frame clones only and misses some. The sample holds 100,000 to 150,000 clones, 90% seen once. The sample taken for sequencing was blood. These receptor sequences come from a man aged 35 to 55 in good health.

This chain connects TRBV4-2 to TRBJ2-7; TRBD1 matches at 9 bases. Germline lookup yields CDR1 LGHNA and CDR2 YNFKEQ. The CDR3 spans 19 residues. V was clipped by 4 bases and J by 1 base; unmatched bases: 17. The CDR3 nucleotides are TGTGCCAGCAGCCGAAAACATAGGAGTGACAGGGGGACTTCCTACGAGCAGTACTTC. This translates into CASSRKHRSDRGTSYEQYF.

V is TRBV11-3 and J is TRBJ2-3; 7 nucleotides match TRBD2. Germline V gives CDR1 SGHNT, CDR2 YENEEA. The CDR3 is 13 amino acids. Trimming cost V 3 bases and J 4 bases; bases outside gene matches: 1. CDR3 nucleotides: TGTGCCAGCAGCTTTGCGGGGGCAGATACGCAGTATTTT. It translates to CASSFAGADTQYF.

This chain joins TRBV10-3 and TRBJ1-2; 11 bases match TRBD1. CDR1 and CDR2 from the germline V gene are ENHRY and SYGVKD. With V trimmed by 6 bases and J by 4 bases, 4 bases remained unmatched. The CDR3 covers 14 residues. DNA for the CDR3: TGTGCCATCAGCAAGGGACAGGGGGTCTATGGCTACACCTTC. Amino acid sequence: CAISKGQGVYGYTF.

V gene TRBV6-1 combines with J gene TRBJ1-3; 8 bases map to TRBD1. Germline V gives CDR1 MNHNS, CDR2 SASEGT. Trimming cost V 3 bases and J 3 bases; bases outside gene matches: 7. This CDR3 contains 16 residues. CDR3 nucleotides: TGTGCCAGCAGTGACCGTCAGGGGGCTGGTGGAAACACCATATATTTT. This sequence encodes CASSDRQGAGGNTIYF.

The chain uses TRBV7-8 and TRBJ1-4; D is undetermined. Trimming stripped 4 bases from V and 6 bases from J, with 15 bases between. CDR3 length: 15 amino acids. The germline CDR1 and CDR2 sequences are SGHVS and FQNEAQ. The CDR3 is CASSYTNPGDEKLFF. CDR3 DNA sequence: TGTGCCAGCAGCTATACGAACCCTGGAGATGAAAAACTGTTTTTT.

CDR3 coding DNA: TGCAGCGTGGGAGGACGCGGTGTGGGTCAGCCCCAGCATTTT. Translating gives CSVGGRGVGQPQHF. This rearrangement joins TRBV29-1 to TRBJ1-5; D not certain. V lost 6 bases and J 6 bases, leaving 18 bases between the germline ends. CDR1 SQVTM and CDR2 ANQGSEA come from the germline V gene. There are 14 residues in the CDR3.

CDR3 sequence reads: CASSHDTVYNEQFF. CDR3 DNA sequence: TGCGCCAGCAGCCACGACACCGTCTACAATGAGCAGTTCTTC. This sequence joins TRBV5-1 and TRBJ2-1, with unresolved D. Germline assignment: CDR1 SGHRS and CDR2 YFSETQ. This CDR3 is built from 14 residues. V shed 4 bases and J shed 3 bases, with 11 bases lying between them.

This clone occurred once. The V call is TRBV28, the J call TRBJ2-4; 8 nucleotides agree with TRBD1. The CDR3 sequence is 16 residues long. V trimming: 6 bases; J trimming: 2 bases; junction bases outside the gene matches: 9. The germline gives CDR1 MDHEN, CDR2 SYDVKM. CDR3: CASSQRTGFTKNIQYF. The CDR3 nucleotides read TGTGCCAGCAGCCAACGGACAGGGTTCACCAAAAACATTCAGTACTTC.

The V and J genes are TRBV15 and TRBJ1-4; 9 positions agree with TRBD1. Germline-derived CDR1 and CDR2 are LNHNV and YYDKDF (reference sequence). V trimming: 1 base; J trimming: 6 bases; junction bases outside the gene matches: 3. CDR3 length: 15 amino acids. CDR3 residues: CATSRATGGDEKLFF. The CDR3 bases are TGTGCCACCAGCAGAGCTACAGGGGGCGATGAAAAACTGTTTTTT.

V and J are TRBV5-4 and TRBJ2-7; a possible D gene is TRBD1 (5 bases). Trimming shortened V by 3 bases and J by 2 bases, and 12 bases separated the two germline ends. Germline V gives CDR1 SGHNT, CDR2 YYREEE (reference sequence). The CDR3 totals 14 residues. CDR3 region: CASSSHKDTYEQYF. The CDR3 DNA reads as TGTGCCAGCAGCTCGCATAAGGACACCTACGAGCAGTACTTC.

The DNA for the CDR3 is TGCAGCGTTGAAGAGGGAAGGCTCTATGGCTACACCTTC. Protein: CSVEEGRLYGYTF. This rearrangement joins TRBV29-1 to TRBJ1-2; D is unclear. The CDR3 runs to 13 residues. Per the germline V gene, CDR1 is SQVTM and CDR2 is ANQGSEA. Between the trimmed V and J ends, which lost 0 bases and 4 bases, there was a span of 9 bases.